Here is one T cell receptor (beta chain) with its context. The PCR ran on 60 Vbeta and 13 Jbeta primers. Profiled with immunoSEQ multiplex PCR; TCRdb holds only in-frame clones, not every one. The sample gives about 84,000 clones, roughly 73% of which show up once; 2% to 3% is in the top ten. The sample comes from a study of cytomegalovirus exposure and HLA in healthy donors. The CDR3 runs 18 residues. The germline V gene has CDR1 SEHNR and CDR2 FQNEAQ (reference sequence). Between the trimmed V and J ends, which lost 3 bases and 1 base, there was a span of 21 bases. The genes are TRBV7-9 and TRBJ1-1; D gene uncertain. The receptor was derived from a male donor in good health and CMV-seropositive. Sequenced input: PBMCs. CDR3 amino acids: CASSFGSTFSHSNTEAFF. CDR3 nucleotide sequence: TGTGCCAGCAGCTTCGGTAGCACTTTCTCACATTCGAACACTGAAGCTTTCTTT.